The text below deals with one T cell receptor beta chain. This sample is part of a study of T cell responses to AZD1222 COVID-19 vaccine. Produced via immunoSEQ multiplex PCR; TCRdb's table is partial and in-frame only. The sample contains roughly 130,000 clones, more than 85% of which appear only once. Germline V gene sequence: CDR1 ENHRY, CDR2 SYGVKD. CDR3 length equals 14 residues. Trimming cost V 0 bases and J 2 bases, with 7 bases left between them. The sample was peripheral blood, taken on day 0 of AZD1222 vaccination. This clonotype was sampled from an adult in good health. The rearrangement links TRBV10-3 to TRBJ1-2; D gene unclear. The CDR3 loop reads CAISESNRNYGYTF. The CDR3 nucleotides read TGTGCCATCAGTGAGTCGAACCGCAACTATGGCTACACCTTC.